These 26 T cell receptor beta chains share one sample of origin, sequenced in a study of OX40 agonist ivuxolimab in advanced cancers. To prepare the library, the immunoSEQ multiplex PCR assay was applied. TCRdb carries this immuneACCESS record with in-frame sequences only. Its versions omit some clonotypes, under half of them owing to an unresolved V gene in the studies checked, with the rest unexplained. The sample profile shows 80,000 or so clones; around 83% of them were found once. Approximately 2.2% of the sample is held by the ten biggest clonotypes. Sequences were derived from CD4+ or CD8+ T cells sorted from blood, sampled in a trial of the OX40 agonist ivuxolimab. These receptor sequences come from an adult with an advanced solid tumor such as melanoma, head and neck, liver or kidney cancer.

This chain links TRBV18 with TRBJ1-2; no definite D call. Trimming took off 6 bases at V and 3 bases at J, with 23 bases between the two ends. Germline assignment: CDR1 KGHSH and CDR2 LQKENI. The CDR3 contains 17 residues. The CDR3 DNA is TGTGCCAGCTCTCCGGAGATGCCAAGGGTCAAAGACTATGGCTACACCTTC. This sequence encodes CASSPEMPRVKDYGYTF.

The chain has TRBV2 and TRBJ2-5; 8 bases are a match to TRBD1. The CDR3 totals 16 residues. V lost 1 base, J lost 4 bases, and 8 bases stayed unmatched. Germline CDR1 reads SNHLY; CDR2 reads FYNNEI. The CDR3 region is CASSEGGQGRGETQYF. Here the CDR3 DNA reads TGTGCCAGCAGTGAAGGAGGACAGGGAAGGGGAGAGACCCAGTACTTC.

This CDR3 reads CASSPTGTSSNEQFF. The CDR3 DNA sequence: TGTGCCAGCAGTCCAACCGGGACTAGCAGCAATGAGCAGTTCTTC. The rearrangement uses TRBV6-5 and TRBJ2-1; 9 bases agree with TRBD2. The CDR3 length is 15 residues. Looked up from germline, CDR1 is MNHEY and CDR2 is SVGAGI. V was clipped by 5 bases and J by 6 bases; unmatched bases: 8.

The chain recombines TRBV5-6 with TRBJ2-3; 7 bases line up with TRBD1. After removal of 3 bases from V and 2 bases from J, the junction contained 3 bases not matched to a gene. From germline, CDR1 is SGHDT and CDR2 YYEEEE. This CDR3 spans 14 amino acids. The CDR3 DNA is TGTGCCAGCAGCTGGACAGGTCCCACAGATACGCAGTATTTT. Its translation: CASSWTGPTDTQYF.

CDR3: CASSINHRTGYGYTF. DNA of the CDR3: TGTGCCAGTAGTATAAATCATCGGACAGGCTATGGCTACACCTTC. The chain recombines TRBV19 with TRBJ1-2; 7 positions agree with TRBD1. Germline-derived CDR1 and CDR2 are LNHDA and SQIVND (reference sequence). This CDR3 has 15 residues. Trimming cost V 2 bases and J 4 bases; bases outside gene matches: 7.

This clone was observed a few times. The chain employs TRBV19 and TRBJ1-5; D is uncertain. This CDR3 region has 12 residues. V lost 2 bases and J lost 9, with 8 bases in between. Germline loops: CDR1 LNHDA, CDR2 SQIVND (reference sequence). The CDR3 loop is CASSIRLGPQHF. The CDR3 DNA sequence: TGTGCCAGTAGTATAAGGCTAGGGCCCCAGCATTTT. Full variable domain (remainder filled in from reference TRBV19 and TRBJ1-5): DGGITQSPKYLFRKEGQNVTLSCEQNLNHDAMYWYRQDPGQGLRLIYYSQIVNDFQKGDIAEGYSVSREKKESFPLTVTSAQKNPTAFYLCASSIRLGPQHFGDGTRLSIL.

The chain couples TRBV7-2 to TRBJ1-2; weak D call: TRBD1 (6 bases). V gave up 6 bases and J gave up 2 bases, with 16 bases separating them. Germline lookup yields CDR1 SGHTA and CDR2 FQGNSA. CDR3 size: 15 residues. In DNA form, the CDR3 reads TGTGCCAGCAGGAAAATACAGGGATTCAACTATGGCTACACCTTC. Its translation is CASRKIQGFNYGYTF. Based on the CDR3 plus reference TRBV7-2 and TRBJ1-2, the full variable domain is GAGVSQSPSNKVTEKGKDVELRCDPISGHTALYWYRQSLGQGLEFLIYFQGNSAPDKSGLPSDRFSAERTGGSVSTLTIQRTQQEDSAVYLCASRKIQGFNYGYTFGSGTRLTVV.

The CDR3 DNA sequence: TGTGCCAGCAGTTTGGTCCTGACGAACTATGGCTACACCTTC. This encodes CASSLVLTNYGYTF. The genes are TRBV28 and TRBJ1-2; D remains ambiguous. The germline V and J ends were trimmed by 3 bases and 2 bases, with 10 bases remaining between them. The CDR3 runs to 14 residues. Germline CDR1 and CDR2: MDHEN and SYDVKM.

The chain uses TRBV7-3 and TRBJ2-5, with D possibly TRBD2 on 6 matching bases. V was trimmed by 2 bases and J by 2 bases, leaving 9 bases between them. CDR1 and CDR2 from the germline V gene are SGHTA and FQGTGA. CDR3 length equals 14 residues. The CDR3 spells CASSLGGFQETQYF. Here the CDR3 DNA reads TGTGCCAGCAGCTTAGGGGGGTTTCAAGAGACCCAGTACTTC.

The gene calls are TRBV7-2 and TRBJ2-7; TRBD2 matches at 8 bases. This CDR3 contains 15 residues. Trimming at V came to 5 bases and at J to 2 bases, leaving 8 bases not matched to a gene. Germline-derived CDR1 and CDR2 are SGHTA and FQGNSA. The CDR3 loop is CASSPRGGGPYEQYF. DNA of the CDR3: TGTGCCAGCAGCCCGAGGGGCGGGGGGCCCTACGAGCAGTACTTC.

The chain couples TRBV7-3 to TRBJ2-6; D not certain. Trimming stripped 0 bases from V and 0 bases from J, with 6 bases between. From germline, CDR1 is SGHTA and CDR2 FQGTGA. The CDR3 sequence is 16 residues long. CDR3 sequence: CASSLTTSSGANVLTF. CDR3 nucleotides: TGTGCCAGCAGCTTAACGACAAGCTCTGGGGCCAACGTCCTGACTTTC. The variable domain in full, completed from reference TRBV7-3 and TRBJ2-6, reads GAGVSQTPSNKVTEKGKYVELRCDPISGHTALYWYRQSLGQGPEFLIYFQGTGAADDSGLPNDRFFAVRPEGSVSTLKIQRTERGDSAVYLCASSLTTSSGANVLTFGAGSRLTVL.

The V gene is TRBV6-5, the J gene TRBJ1-5; no clear D gene. V was trimmed by 3 bases and J by 2 bases, leaving 14 bases between them. The CDR3 loop spans 16 amino acids. Looked up from germline, CDR1 is MNHEY and CDR2 is SVGAGI. The chain's CDR3 is CASSYSTRPGNQPQHF. Here the CDR3 DNA reads TGTGCCAGCAGTTATTCGACGCGACCCGGCAATCAGCCCCAGCATTTT.

The chain employs TRBV9 and TRBJ2-7; D not certain. This CDR3 is 13 amino acids long. Germline CDR1 reads SGDLS; CDR2 reads YYNGEE. Trimming removed 4 bases at V and 2 bases at J, with 10 bases between. The DNA for the CDR3 is TGTGCCAGCAGCCCCCGGTCTGCCTACGAGCAGTACTTC. It codes for CASSPRSAYEQYF.

The chain couples TRBV28 to TRBJ2-7; weak D call: TRBD1 (5 bases). This CDR3 spans 15 amino acids. V lost 4 bases and J 1 base, leaving 14 bases between the germline ends. Germline-derived CDR1 and CDR2 are MDHEN and SYDVKM. CDR3 sequence reads: CASSSQGKNSYEQYF. The CDR3 bases are TGTGCCAGCAGTTCCCAGGGAAAAAATTCCTACGAGCAGTACTTC.

The CDR3: CASSFSPEGRTQYF. In DNA form, the CDR3 reads TGTGCCAGCAGCTTCAGCCCCGAGGGGAGAACCCAGTACTTC. The rearrangement joins TRBV5-4 to TRBJ2-5; D possibly matches TRBD1 or TRBD2 (5 bases each). V was trimmed by 2 bases and J by 8 bases, leaving 16 bases between them. The CDR3 runs 14 residues. Germline V CDR1 and CDR2: SGHNT, YYREEE (reference sequence).

This chain uses TRBV6-1 with TRBJ2-7, with 12 positions matching TRBD2. Losses at the gene ends were 0 bases for V and 7 bases for J; bases not matched to a gene: 4. CDR1 MNHNS and CDR2 SASEGT come from the germline V gene. The CDR3 sequence is 15 residues long. The CDR3 spells CASSEARLAGDEQYF. The CDR3 bases are TGTGCCAGCAGTGAAGCTCGACTAGCGGGGGATGAGCAGTACTTC.

The J gene is TRBJ1-1, the V gene TRBV28, with TRBD1 as a possible D gene (6 bases). CDR3 length equals 13 residues. V lost 3 bases and J 6 bases, leaving 11 bases between the germline ends. Germline V gene data show CDR1 as MDHEN and CDR2 as SYDVKM. The CDR3 nucleotides are TGTGCCAGCAGTTTCGGGGGGGCCCCTGAAGCTTTCTTT. Protein product: CASSFGGAPEAFF. The variable domain in full, completed from reference TRBV28 and TRBJ1-1, reads DVKVTQSSRYLVKRTGEKVFLECVQDMDHENMFWYRQDPGLGLRLIYFSYDVKMKEKGDIPEGYSVSREKKERFSLILESASTNQTSMYLCASSFGGAPEAFFGQGTRLTVV.

The chain combines TRBV4-2 with TRBJ1-2; the D gene is possibly TRBD1 (6 bases). The ends were cut back, 0 bases at V and 3 bases at J, with 11 bases in the middle. CDR3 length: 15 residues. Germline CDR1 is LGHNA and CDR2 is YNFKEQ. The CDR3 sequence is CASSQDMAGDYGYTF. The CDR3 nucleotides are TGTGCCAGCAGCCAAGATATGGCAGGGGACTATGGCTACACCTTC.

This chain links TRBV28 with TRBJ2-7; D unresolved. This CDR3 spans 13 amino acids. The germline V and J ends were trimmed by 3 bases and 3 bases, with 9 bases remaining between them. CDR1 and CDR2 (germline): MDHEN, SYDVKM. The CDR3 spells CASSLSVNYEQYF. CDR3 nucleotides: TGTGCCAGCAGTTTGTCAGTGAACTACGAGCAGTACTTC. Together with reference TRBV28 and TRBJ2-7, the CDR3 gives the full variable domain: DVKVTQSSRYLVKRTGEKVFLECVQDMDHENMFWYRQDPGLGLRLIYFSYDVKMKEKGDIPEGYSVSREKKERFSLILESASTNQTSMYLCASSLSVNYEQYFGPGTRLTVT.

The chain combines TRBV5-1 with TRBJ1-1; possible D gene TRBD1, 5 bases. Per the germline V gene, CDR1 is SGHRS and CDR2 is YFSETQ. V lost 5 bases to trimming and J lost 8 bases, with 13 bases between them. CDR3 length: 12 residues. Here the CDR3 reads CASSRQGLEAFF. The CDR3 nucleotides are TGCGCCAGCAGTCGGCAGGGTTTAGAAGCTTTCTTT. Based on the CDR3 plus reference TRBV5-1 and TRBJ1-1, the full variable domain is KAGVTQTPRYLIKTRGQQVTLSCSPISGHRSVSWYQQTPGQGLQFLFEYFSETQRNKGNFPGRFSGRQFSNSRSEMNVSTLELGDSALYLCASSRQGLEAFFGQGTRLTVV.

This rearrangement joins TRBV11-2 to TRBJ1-1; possible D gene TRBD1, 5 bases. With 5 bases removed from V and 1 base from J, the gap between germline ends came to 8 bases. Germline assignment: CDR1 SGHAT and CDR2 FQNNGV. CDR3 length: 13 residues. CDR3 region: CASSIDRNTEAFF. CDR3 DNA: TGTGCCAGCAGCATCGACAGGAACACTGAAGCTTTCTTT. The full variable domain, rest sourced from reference TRBV11-2 and TRBJ1-1, is EAGVAQSPRYKIIEKRQSVAFWCNPISGHATLYWYQQILGQGPKLLIQFQNNGVVDDSQLPKDRFSAERLKGVDSTLKIQPAKLEDSAVYLCASSIDRNTEAFFGQGTRLTVV.

DNA for the CDR3: TGTGCCATCAGTGAGTCGAAGGGACAGAGGAATGAAAAACTGTTTTTT. It translates to CAISESKGQRNEKLFF. The chain is built from TRBV10-3 and TRBJ1-4, with 7 bases lining up with TRBD1. From germline, CDR1 is ENHRY and CDR2 SYGVKD. The ends lost 0 bases at V and 5 bases at J; junction bases unmatched: 6. This CDR3 contains 16 residues.

The chain recombines TRBV6-5 with TRBJ2-1, with 8 nucleotides matching TRBD1. The CDR3 sequence is 16 residues long. Trimming at V came to 2 bases and at J to 7 bases, leaving 10 bases not matched to a gene. Germline V lookup: CDR1 MNHEY, CDR2 SVGAGI. The DNA of the CDR3 is TGTGCCAGCAGTTACCGCCGGGACAGGCCTTTTAATGAGCAGTTCTTC. Translating gives CASSYRRDRPFNEQFF.

V usage is TRBV5-6 and J usage is TRBJ2-1; 9 bases fit TRBD1. CDR3 length equals 16 residues. CDR1 is SGHDT, CDR2 YYEEEE, per germline. The trim removed 5 bases at V and 4 bases at J, leaving 10 bases unmatched. Here the CDR3 DNA reads TGTGCCAGCAGTTCCTTCCCCGGGACAGGGTACAATGAGCAGTTCTTC. Amino acid sequence: CASSSFPGTGYNEQFF.

This clone was seen only once. The chain uses TRBV6-1 and TRBJ2-1; 9 bases are a match to TRBD1. J was trimmed by 9 bases and V by 10 bases; bases with no gene match: 10. CDR1 and CDR2 (germline): MNHNS, SASEGT. The CDR3 is 13 residues long. The CDR3 loop is CATERDRAGEQFF. The CDR3 bases are TGTGCCACCGAACGGGACAGGGCAGGTGAGCAGTTCTTC.

A single count supports this clone. The chain couples TRBV29-1 to TRBJ1-1; the D is unclear. Germline V gene sequence: CDR1 SQVTM, CDR2 ANQGSEA. This CDR3 region has 12 residues. Deletions cut 4 bases from V and 7 bases from J, with 13 bases between. The DNA of the CDR3 is TGCAGCGTTGGGTTCTCGCCGGATGAAGCTTTCTTT. Protein: CSVGFSPDEAFF.